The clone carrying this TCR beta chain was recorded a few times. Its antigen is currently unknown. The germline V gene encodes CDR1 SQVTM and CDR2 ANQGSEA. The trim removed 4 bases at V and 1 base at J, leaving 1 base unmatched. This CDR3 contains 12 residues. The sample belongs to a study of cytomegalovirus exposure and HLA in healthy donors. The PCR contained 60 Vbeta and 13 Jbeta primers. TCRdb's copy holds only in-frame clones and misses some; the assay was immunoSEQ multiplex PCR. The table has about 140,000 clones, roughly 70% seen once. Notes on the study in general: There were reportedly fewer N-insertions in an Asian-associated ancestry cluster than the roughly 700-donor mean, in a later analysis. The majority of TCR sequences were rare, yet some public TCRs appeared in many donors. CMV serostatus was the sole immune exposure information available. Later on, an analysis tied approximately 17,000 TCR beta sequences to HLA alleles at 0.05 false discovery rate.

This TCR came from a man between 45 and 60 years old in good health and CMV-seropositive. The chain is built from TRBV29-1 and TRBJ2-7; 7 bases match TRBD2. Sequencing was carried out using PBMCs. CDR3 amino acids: CSVGEGSYEQYF. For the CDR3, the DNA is TGCAGCGTTGGGGAGGGATCCTACGAGCAGTACTTC.